One and the same sample provided the 28 T cell receptor beta chains below, sequenced in a study of CD8+CD57+ T cells in acquired aplastic anemia. All sequencing subjects had displayed CD8+CD57+ cell expansion on flow cytometry. The TCR beta profiling, which covered VDJ combination and CDR3 sequence, was carried out using genomic DNA as the template. TCRdb analysed the reads with MiXCR anew, one entry per CDR3 protein. The sample has 180,000 or so distinct CDR3 sequences; roughly 65% are singletons. The sequenced sample consisted of sorted CD4+, CD8+, or CD8+CD57+ T cells (not recorded which) from PBMCs. The source of these receptors is a human donor with aplastic anemia.

This clonotype came up a few times. This chain links TRBV5-6 with TRBJ2-7; TRBD1 matches 10 bases. This CDR3 is built from 16 residues. The V gene's germline CDR1 is SGHDT and CDR2 YYEEEE. The V and J ends lost 4 bases and 1 base, in that order; junction bases with no gene match: 8. Here the CDR3 DNA reads TGTGCCAGCAGCCCTCCGACAGGGGGCAGTTCCTACGAGCAGTACTTC. Translation gives CASSPPTGGSSYEQYF. The full variable domain, completed using reference TRBV5-6 and TRBJ2-7, is DAGVTQSPTHLIKTRGQQVTLRCSPKSGHDTVSWYQQALGQGPQFIFQYYEEEERQRGNFPDRFSGHQFPNYSSELNVNALLLGDSALYLCASSPPTGGSSYEQYFGPGTRLTVT.

The table lists this clonotype with many counts. The rearrangement joins TRBV4-1 to TRBJ2-2, with D possibly matching TRBD2 (6 bases). V was trimmed by 4 bases and J by 5 bases, leaving 11 bases between them. CDR3 length: 14 residues. Per germline, CDR1 MGHRA and CDR2 YSYEKL. CDR3 sequence reads: CASSLGDFTGELFF. The CDR3 DNA is TGCGCCAGCAGCCTGGGGGACTTTACCGGGGAGCTGTTTTTT.

The V gene is TRBV20-1, the J gene TRBJ1-2, with 9 bases identical to TRBD1. CDR1 and CDR2 (germline): DFQATT, SNEGSKA (reference sequence). V lost 5 bases and J lost 6; bases outside the gene matches: 7. This CDR3 is 13 amino acids long. The CDR3 region has the DNA TGCAGTGCTCGTACACAGGGGGCCCATGGCTACACCTTC. It is translated as CSARTQGAHGYTF.

A remark on this clonotype: Because it lacks the conserved phenylalanine or tryptophan at the end, this CDR3 is likely a read error. The chain employs TRBV10-3 and TRBJ1-1; TRBD1 aligns across 9 bases. The CDR3 has 14 amino acids. After removal of 8 bases from V and 0 bases from J, the junction contained 4 bases not matched to a gene. Germline CDR1 and CDR2: ENHRY and SYGVKD. The CDR3 nucleotides read TGTGCCATCTCTAGACAGGGGGTGAACACTGAAGCTTTCTCT. Its translation: CAISRQGVNTEAFS.

This clonotype was seen a handful of times. One end of the junction is discordant with germline, which a read error may explain. The V gene is TRBV28, the J gene TRBJ1-2; D gene uncertain. The CDR3 covers 14 residues. CDR1 is MDHEN, CDR2 SYDVKM, per germline. This chain's CDR3 is CASSLFVLNCGYTF. CDR3 in DNA: TGTGCCAGCAGTTTATTCGTCCTCAACTGTGGCTACACCTTC.

This clonotype was seen a handful of times. The chain links TRBV29-1 to TRBJ1-2; 9 nucleotides align to TRBD1. The CDR3 totals 13 residues. The J segment lost 6 bases and the V segment lost 6 bases, leaving 8 bases of the junction unmatched. Germline assignment: CDR1 SQVTM and CDR2 ANQGSEA. The CDR3 region has the DNA TGCAGCGTGGTACCCGGGACAGGGAATGGCTACACCTTC. Protein product: CSVVPGTGNGYTF.

This clonotype turned up a few times. This chain uses TRBV27 with TRBJ2-4; D possibly corresponds to TRBD1 (6 bases). V was clipped by 6 bases and J by 7 bases, with 28 bases between them. Germline CDR1 and CDR2: MNHEY and SMNVEV (reference sequence). The CDR3 sequence is 18 residues long. In nucleotides, the CDR3 is TGTGCCAGCAGCCAAAGGGGGTGGAGACAGTTCGGTATGAACATTCAGTACTTC. Translating gives CASSQRGWRQFGMNIQYF.

J is TRBJ1-1 and V is TRBV15; TRBD1 aligns across 7 bases. Germline V gives CDR1 LNHNV, CDR2 YYDKDF (reference sequence). The CDR3 is made up of 15 amino acids. V was pared by 3 bases and J by 1 base, with 5 bases of the junction left unmatched. CDR3 sequence reads: CATSSHRGSNTEAFF. The DNA for the CDR3 is TGTGCCACCAGCAGTCACAGGGGCTCGAACACTGAAGCTTTCTTT.

This clonotype was observed a handful of times. The chain links TRBV7-2 to TRBJ2-7; D gene ambiguous. The CDR3 is 13 amino acids. The germline V gene has CDR1 SGHTA and CDR2 FQGNSA. Trimming cost V 2 bases and J 5 bases, with 10 bases left between them. The CDR3 DNA reads TGTGCCAGCAGCTTACCGGCCGCAAACGAGCAGTACTTC. This codes for CASSLPAANEQYF.

This clonotype was seen a few times. This chain joins TRBV7-6 and TRBJ2-7; possibly TRBD2 for D (6 bases). V was shortened by 8 bases and J by 7 bases, with 18 bases between the two germline ends. In germline, CDR1 is SGHVS, CDR2 FNYEAQ. The CDR3 length is 13 residues. The CDR3, as DNA: TGTGCCAGCGCGCCGACGGGGGTCGAGGAGCAGTACTTC. Translating it yields CASAPTGVEEQYF.

This chain links TRBV7-2 with TRBJ1-6; D unclear. CDR3 length: 12 residues. The germline V gene encodes CDR1 SGHTA and CDR2 FQGNSA. The V and J ends lost 8 bases and 9 bases respectively, with 11 bases between them. CDR3 region: CASGPLLSPLHF. The CDR3 nucleotides read TGTGCCAGCGGCCCCCTTCTTTCACCCCTCCACTTT.

This clonotype was seen only a few times. The rearrangement joins TRBV20-1 to TRBJ2-7, with TRBD2 identical over 8 bases. CDR3 size: 14 residues. The V and J ends lost 6 bases and 2 bases, in that order; junction bases with no gene match: 9. Germline V CDR1 and CDR2: DFQATT, SNEGSKA (reference sequence). The DNA of the CDR3 is TGCAGTGCCTCCCGACGCGGGAGGACCTACGAGCAGTACTTC. It translates to CSASRRGRTYEQYF.

This clonotype occurred once. J is TRBJ1-3 and V is TRBV7-9; 9 nucleotides align to TRBD1. V shed 5 bases, J shed 2 bases, and the junction held 4 bases outside the gene matches. Germline V gene sequence: CDR1 SEHNR, CDR2 FQNEAQ (reference sequence). The CDR3 extends over 15 amino acids. The CDR3 region has the DNA TGTGCCAGCAGCCGGGACAGGGTGGCTGGAAACACCATATATTTT. Protein product: CASSRDRVAGNTIYF.

The chain is built from TRBV24-1 and TRBJ1-2; 7 nucleotides agree with TRBD1. The V gene end was trimmed by 3 bases and the J gene end by 7 bases; junction bases not matched to a gene: 10. CDR1 is KGHDR, CDR2 SFDVKD, per germline. The CDR3 contains 15 residues. The CDR3 DNA follows: TGTGCCACCAGTGATCCTGCACGACAGGGTAGTGGCTACACCTTC. Translated: CATSDPARQGSGYTF.

V gene TRBV5-4 combines with J gene TRBJ1-4; TRBD1 aligns across 10 bases. CDR3 length: 14 residues. V lost 7 bases and J lost 8; bases outside the gene matches: 8. Germline values: CDR1 SGHNT, CDR2 YYREEE (reference sequence). The CDR3 coding sequence is TGTGCCAGCGGGTCCGGGACAGGGGAGGAAAAACTGTTTTTT. Its protein is CASGSGTGEEKLFF. The complete variable domain, with remaining parts taken from reference TRBV5-4 and TRBJ1-4, reads ETGVTQSPTHLIKTRGQQVTLRCSSQSGHNTVSWYQQALGQGPQFIFQYYREEENGRGNFPPRFSGLQFPNYSSELNVNALELDDSALYLCASGSGTGEEKLFFGSGTQLSVL.

The V and J genes are TRBV14 and TRBJ2-7; tentatively, D is TRBD1 (5 bases). This CDR3 has 14 residues. The germline V gene encodes CDR1 SGHDN and CDR2 FVKESK. Trimming removed 1 base at V and 4 bases at J, with 11 bases between. The CDR3 sequence: CASSQVAGIYEQYF. The CDR3 region has the DNA TGTGCCAGCAGCCAAGTGGCAGGGATATACGAGCAGTACTTC.

The chain employs TRBV12-3 or TRBV12-4 and TRBJ2-3; TRBD2 matches at 7 bases. The ends lost 2 bases at V and 8 bases at J; junction bases unmatched: 1. This CDR3 contains 12 residues. The DNA of the CDR3 is TGTGCCAGCAGTTTAACTAGCGTTACGCAGTATTTT. Its translation is CASSLTSVTQYF.

The CDR3 nucleotides read TGTGCCAGCAGTGAGGGACTAGCGGGCAGTGAGCAGTTCTTC. It translates to CASSEGLAGSEQFF. The chain combines TRBV25-1 with TRBJ2-1; 12 nucleotides match TRBD2. The V gene's germline CDR1 is MGHDK and CDR2 SYGVNS. The V gene end was trimmed by 3 bases and the J gene end by 9 bases; junction bases not matched to a gene: 3. This CDR3 has 14 amino acids.

There are many counts of this clonotype. This chain uses TRBV6-2 or TRBV6-3 with TRBJ1-1, with 7 nucleotides matching TRBD1. Germline-derived CDR1 and CDR2 are MNHEY and SVGEGT. This CDR3 contains 14 residues. Trimming removed 4 bases from V and 0 bases from J; junction bases left unmatched: 2. CDR3 loop: CASSLTGMNTEAFF. The CDR3, as DNA: TGTGCCAGCAGTTTGACAGGGATGAACACTGAAGCTTTCTTT.

The chain couples TRBV30 to TRBJ1-6, with D perhaps matching TRBD1 (5 bases). The CDR3 totals 13 residues. In germline, CDR1 is GTSNPN, CDR2 SVGIG (reference sequence). V was cut by 0 bases and J by 10 bases, with 10 bases left in between. The CDR3 spells CAWSVGDRSPLHF. For the CDR3, the DNA is TGTGCCTGGAGTGTGGGGGACCGATCACCCCTCCACTTT.

Regarding this clonotype: Sequence at one end of the junction differs from germline and may be a read error. The chain recombines TRBV20-1 with TRBJ2-1, with unresolved D. Per germline, CDR1 DFQATT and CDR2 SNEGSKA (reference sequence). The CDR3 has 11 residues. CDR3 coding DNA: TGCAGTACACAAGCAGGACCTATGCAGGTCTTC. Translation gives CSTQAGPMQVF.

The chain is built from TRBV25-1 and TRBJ1-6, with D unresolved. The germline CDR1 and CDR2 sequences are MGHDK and SYGVNS. CDR3 length: 15 amino acids. V was clipped by 7 bases and J by 4 bases, with 14 bases between them. In DNA form, the CDR3 reads TGTGCCAGCACCATAGGTGAGGCGTATAATTCACCCCTCCACTTT. Translating it yields CASTIGEAYNSPLHF. Looking up the rest from reference TRBV25-1 and TRBJ1-6 gives the full variable domain: EADIYQTPRYLVIGTGKKITLECSQTMGHDKMYWYQQDPGMELHLIHYSYGVNSTEKGDLSSESTVSRIRTEHFPLTLESARPSHTSQYLCASTIGEAYNSPLHFGNGTRLTVT.

The chain combines TRBV7-2 with TRBJ2-7, with TRBD1 matching over 8 bases. V trimming: 9 bases; J trimming: 7 bases; junction bases outside the gene matches: 11. This CDR3 has 13 amino acids. Germline V gene lookup returns CDR1 SGHTA and CDR2 FQGNSA. CDR3 nucleotide sequence: TGTGCCAGTACAGGGGGTATTTTGTGGGAGCAGTACTTC. Translated: CASTGGILWEQYF.

V is TRBV7-3 and J is TRBJ2-7; 7 nucleotides line up with TRBD1. The CDR3 spans 15 residues. Germline trimming cut 5 bases from V and 6 bases from J; bases unmatched to any gene: 13. Germline-derived CDR1 and CDR2 are SGHTA and FQGTGA. The CDR3 loop is CASSLNEGALPEQYF. The DNA for the CDR3 is TGTGCCAGCAGCCTTAACGAGGGGGCTCTCCCCGAGCAGTACTTC.

V is TRBV24-1 and J is TRBJ1-2; the D is unclear. CDR1 is KGHDR, CDR2 SFDVKD, per germline. V was shortened by 3 bases and J by 11 bases, with 12 bases between the two germline ends. This CDR3 spans 12 amino acids. CDR3 nucleotides: TGTGCCACCAGTGATGATGGGGAAATTTACACCTTC. Translation: CATSDDGEIYTF.

This clonotype ranks as large. The chain uses TRBV7-3 and TRBJ2-1; D perhaps matches TRBD1 (5 bases). This CDR3 has 13 residues. V was cut by 3 bases and J by 7 bases, with 10 bases left in between. CDR1 is SGHTA, CDR2 FQGTGA, per germline. The DNA for the CDR3 is TGTGCCAGCAGCTTGTTGGGGCTGAATGAGCAGTTCTTC. It translates to CASSLLGLNEQFF.

The chain combines TRBV6-6 with TRBJ2-3, with no clear D. The CDR3 runs 15 residues. The germline V gene has CDR1 MNHNY and CDR2 SVGAGI (reference sequence). V lost 10 bases and J 1 base, leaving 18 bases between the germline ends. The CDR3 protein is CAIRLGREGTDTQYF. The CDR3 bases are TGTGCCATCAGACTGGGCCGCGAGGGCACAGATACGCAGTATTTT.

There are a few counts of this clonotype. The chain joins TRBV9 to TRBJ1-1; D is unresolved. V was cut by 4 bases and J by 0 bases, with 7 bases left in between. The length of the CDR3 is 13 residues. In germline, CDR1 is SGDLS, CDR2 YYNGEE. The CDR3 DNA follows: TGTGCCAGCAGCTTGGACGTGAACACTGAAGCTTTCTTT. Residues: CASSLDVNTEAFF.